This entry features one TCR beta chain sequence. This clonotype was observed a handful of times. Its antigen is currently not known. Per-base quality was not reported, and no clone a single base away is much larger than it. Between the V and J ends, shortened by 6 bases and 0 bases respectively, the junction contains 15 bases. Including cysteine and phenylalanine, the CDR3 has 15 amino acids. Only CDR3 DNA remains: 45 bases, in frame from the first base. The sample originates from a study of blood T cells in healthy people across ages (dated by TCRdb to between 2015 and 2016). For the study in its entirety: In model experiments, template switching captured roughly one uniquely barcoded TCR beta cDNA molecule for every two T cells. To avoid experimental bias, donors of different ages were spread randomly across the sequencing lanes. The donors were divided into four age groups: young (average around 16 years), middle-aged (approximately 39), aged (62) and long-lived (around 80). For two donors (one aged 18 to 29 and one aged 80 or older), the study analyzed two additional independent replicas of 1 million unique cDNA reads from the same blood draw. Age-related changes in TCR beta repertoire diversity were measured in the study by deep sequencing normalized with unique cDNA molecular identifiers. The investigation overall reported the following: As age increased, observed TCR beta diversity per million T cells dropped in a roughly linear way, and a significant reduction was already evident by age 40. Because donor CMV infection status was unknown, age-related changes in expanded clonotypes were potentially confounded. There was a strong correlation between observed TCR beta diversity and the percentage of naive T cells measured by flow cytometry. Estimates of total diversity from one million sequenced T cells were regarded as lower bounds and underestimates. The long-lived group showed more naive CD4+ T cells, fewer expanded clones and increased TCR diversity than the aged group, suggesting age selection. Because profiling used bulk unsorted PBMCs, naive and antigen-experienced compartments could not be compared conclusively.

The 39 donors, aged 6 to 90 years, were systemically healthy Caucasian individuals from Russia. Approximately 9.3 milliliters of peripheral blood were drawn from each donor into EDTA-treated Vacutainer tubes. Ficoll-Paque density-gradient centrifugation was used to isolate PBMCs, with at least 6 million per sample. Total RNA was extracted from PBMCs with Trizol reagent, with at least 6 micrograms obtained per sample. For every donor, flow cytometry on a PBMC aliquot measured the percentage of naive CD45RAhigh/CD27high T cells. Library preparation employed 5' RACE. A second roughly 6 to 11 cycle PCR used a sample-barcoded 5' primer and a J-beta primer mix. A unique molecular identifier was introduced onto each TCR beta cDNA molecule by a template-switch 5' adaptor carrying 12 random nucleotides. Each sample yielded at least 2.5 million CDR3-containing paired-end reads. First-strand cDNA synthesis was performed from all RNA using the Mint cDNA synthesis kit, with priming by a TRBC-specific oligonucleotide. Following uracil-DNA glycosylase treatment, a first 18-cycle PCR with universal primers M1SS and BC2_uni_R was performed on all cDNA. The study's own analysis went as follows. Each sample was normalized by randomly selecting 1 million high-quality reads, each carrying a distinct molecular identifier. Instead of being binned into consensus sequences, reads with shared molecular identifiers were discarded. MiTCR, with a Q25 quality threshold and the strictest error-elimination algorithm, was used for CDR3 identification, clonotype clustering and error correction. A nonparametric unseen species model with Euler transformation was used to estimate a lower bound on total TCR beta diversity. Starting from the raw public reads, TCRdb applied fastp trimming at Q25, assembled clones with MiXCR and retained in-frame beta chains. Each entry merges the rows of one CDR3 protein and shows their most common DNA and genes. The V and J calls were not made by the authors but by TCRdb's processing. The sample table records around 1,900,000 distinct CDR3 sequences; about two fifths of these occur just once. The ten largest clones represent roughly 24% of the sample.

The clonotype was recovered from a human donor in good health. The chain links TRBV12-3 or TRBV12-4 with TRBJ2-7; the D call is tentative, TRBD1 or TRBD2, as each matches 5 bases. Sequencing used blood. Here is the DNA: TGTGCCAGCAGATCGTATGGGGGACGCTCCTACGAGCAGTACTTC. The encoded protein is CASRSYGGRSYEQYF.